This note documents a single T cell receptor (beta chain) sequence. Its antigen is not known. This specimen belongs to a study of T-cell reconstitution after alpha-beta-depleted transplantation in children. General study results and limits: Two months or so post-transplant, alpha-beta T cells reportedly derived from several hundred expanded graft clones. Fresh T-cell production supplied most of the T-cell counts and diversity seen one year after transplant.

Unique molecular identifiers were incorporated when the TCRbeta library was constructed. Each CDR3 protein gets one entry after TCRdb re-called the PCR reads with MiXCR. The data show about 980,000 distinct CDR3 sequences, with roughly 29% seen just once and roughly 28% held by the top ten. Sample: PBMCs, mostly from graft donor cells, taken 360 days after TCRalphabeta/CD19-depleted stem cell transplant. The clonotype comes from a boy under three years old who had a stem cell transplant for SCID, so the T cells may come from the graft donor.

The CDR3, as DNA: TGTGCCAGTAGTATAAGGGGGACGGAATACAATGAGCAGTTCTTC. It translates to CASSIRGTEYNEQFF. V is TRBV19 and J is TRBJ2-1, with D maybe TRBD1 (6 bases). Germline CDR1 reads LNHDA; CDR2 reads SQIVND (reference sequence). The V and J ends lost 2 bases and 4 bases respectively, with 12 bases between them. The CDR3 extends over 15 amino acids.